The present TCR beta chain was sequenced within a study of blood T cell repertoires in COVID-19. The table lists this clone with a few counts. Produced via immunoSEQ multiplex PCR; TCRdb's table is partial and in-frame only. The sample yields around 50,000 clones, just under 90% seen once. Germline V gene data show CDR1 as ENHRY and CDR2 as SYGVKD. The CDR3 has 13 amino acids. V gave up 7 bases and J gave up 2 bases; unmatched junction bases: 3. V usage is TRBV10-3 and J usage is TRBJ2-5; 8 bases fit TRBD1. The sample consisted of peripheral blood. The sequence derives from a woman aged 60-75 years with COVID-19, enrolled during active disease. The CDR3 region has the DNA TGTGCCATCAAGGGACAGGAGCAAGAGACCCAGTACTTC. Residues: CAIKGQEQETQYF.